The source of this T cell receptor beta chain is a study of Graves' ophthalmopathy and Graves' hyperthyroidism (dated by TCRdb to the late 2010s). Study-level background: Hyperthyroidism was considered stable if no progression to ophthalmopathy occurred within 18 months of follow-up. The study used TCR beta repertoire signatures to distinguish Graves' ophthalmopathy from Graves' hyperthyroidism and to predict progression to ophthalmopathy. In total, 135 blood samples were TCR-sequenced: fewer than 50 ophthalmopathy, under 80 hyperthyroidism and roughly 17 hyperthyroidism-to-ophthalmopathy patients. To explore V-J signatures that separate ophthalmopathy from hyperthyroidism, a discovery set of about a hundred patients was enrolled, consisting of 40 to 45 with ophthalmopathy and around 57 with stable hyperthyroidism. The independent validation cohort included roughly 19 hyperthyroidism patients plus 17 patients who later progressed from hyperthyroidism to ophthalmopathy. In roughly six hyperthyroidism patients, T-cell repertoires of thyroid tissue and blood were compared. Following sampling, methimazole starting at 30 mg daily was administered to hyperthyroidism patients, and high-dose intravenous methylprednisolone was administered to ophthalmopathy patients. Results the study describes overall, beyond this receptor: Most expanded thyroid clonotypes with a frequency above 0.001 also appeared in blood, which suggests that blood repertoires may reflect the immune response in the thyroid. Ophthalmopathy was separated from stable hyperthyroidism by the 13-signature model with about 88% sensitivity and about 83% specificity in cross-validation and with 80%/75% in the test set. In validation, the model predicted ophthalmopathy progression with less than 71% sensitivity and 72.22% specificity; 12 predicted patients were CT-confirmed with GO in a median of about 7.1 months. No statistical method was used to set the sample size in advance, and the investigators knew which group each participant was assigned to.

This clonotype came up a few times. The antigen it binds to is not known. Qualities for individual bases were not recorded, and no much larger clone is one base off. Patients with hyperthyroidism were aged 18 to 65 years, had been newly diagnosed, and had a disease duration of less than 2 months. Patients with other autoimmune diseases, uncontrolled infections, pregnancy or lactation were excluded from the study. Diagnosis relied on clinical symptoms, serum thyroxine, TRAb, thyroid ultrasound and orbital computed tomography. Total RNA was extracted using Trizol reagent, and RNA quality was checked on an Agilent 2100 Bioanalyzer. A distance of 3 bases separates the germline ends of V and J, which lose 3 bases and 2 bases respectively. CDR1 WSHSY and CDR2 SAAADI are derived from the germline V gene. The CDR3 holds 12 amino acids from the cysteine to the phenylalanine. Here the CDR3 DNA is all that survives: 36 bases in frame from base 1.

TCR beta CDR3 regions were amplified from RNA transcripts for repertoire sequencing. HTBI primers and the Qiagen OneStep RT-PCR kit were used in a first-round RT-PCR, which was followed by a second-round multiplex PCR, size selection and purification. Sequencing of the libraries was carried out on an Illumina HiSeq2000 in paired-end mode with 100 bp reads. Regarding the original processing steps: SOAPnuke was used for read processing, and reads with adapters, uncalled bases, a mean Phred below 15, or no exact constant-primer or identifier match were discarded. High-quality paired reads were merged with COPE v1.2.5. Clonotypes were defined as unique nucleotide sequences and were aligned to IMGT TRB V, D and J references using MiTCR v1.1. The analysis was limited to V-J combinations with a frequency above 0.0001, which together covered more than 99% of repertoires. For each V-J combination, a TCR clonal expansion and chaos score was defined as F50 clonal expansion divided by the chaos observed in the TCRdist matrix. Welch's t-statistics and random forest were used to narrow the features down to 13 V-J combinations, which were then fed into a naive Bayes classifier. Thyroid-blood repertoire similarity was quantified with the Morisita-Horn index. TCRdb applied fastp at Q25 and MiXCR to the public reads, then kept only in-frame beta chains. Each record represents a unique CDR3 protein, reported with the most common genes and DNA among its rows. The V and J calls here are based on TCRdb, not the publication. The sample includes over a million distinct CDR3 sequences, with roughly 35% observed a single time. Of the sample, around 10% is held by the ten largest clones.

This chain joins TRBV10-2 to TRBJ2-3; the D gene remains uncertain. The sequenced sample was peripheral blood or thyroid tissue (not recorded which). The receptor was isolated from an adult man with Graves' hyperthyroidism. CDR3 protein: CASSEITDTQYF. The DNA reads TGCGCCAGCAGTGAAATCACAGATACGCAGTATTTT.